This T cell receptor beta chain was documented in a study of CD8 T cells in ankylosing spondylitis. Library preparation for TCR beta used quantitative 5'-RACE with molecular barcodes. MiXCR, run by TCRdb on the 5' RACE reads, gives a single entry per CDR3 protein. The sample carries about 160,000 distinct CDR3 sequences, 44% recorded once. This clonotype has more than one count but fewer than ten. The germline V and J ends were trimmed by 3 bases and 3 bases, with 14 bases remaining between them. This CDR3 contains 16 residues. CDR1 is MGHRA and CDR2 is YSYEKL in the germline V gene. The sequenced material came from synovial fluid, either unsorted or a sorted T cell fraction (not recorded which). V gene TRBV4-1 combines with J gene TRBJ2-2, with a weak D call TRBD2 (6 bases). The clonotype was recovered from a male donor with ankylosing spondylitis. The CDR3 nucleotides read TGCGCCAGCAGCCATTACCGGGGGTTGGACACCGGGGAGCTGTTTTTT. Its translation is CASSHYRGLDTGELFF.